This T cell receptor beta chain appears in the sequencing data of a study of cytotoxic CD8 clonotypes in ibrutinib-treated CLL (dated by TCRdb to about 2021). Study-level background: The cohort had 11 relapsed/refractory and roughly 15 treatment-naive patients; 17 were IGHV unmutated. An average of about 260,000 productive templates and some 100,000 productive rearrangements was obtained per sample. Cryopreserved peripheral blood mononuclear cells were collected at three points: before therapy, at response, and at either sustained remission or disease progression. Longitudinal samples were available for about 30% of the 86 trial participants. Patients were still on ibrutinib when every remission and progressive disease sample was collected. Partial responses were observed in about 24 patients and complete responses in 2; after a median follow-up of around 64 months, remission was maintained in approximately 14 patients and progression was observed in some 12. Response samples were obtained after a median of around 11 months of treatment, with a range of roughly 6 to 36 months.

On the study overall, not on this receptor specifically: Public clonotypes were found to be uncommon and were observed to contract or remain stable during treatment; the increase in clonality was shown to reflect expansion of private clonotypes at ibrutinib response. An increase in clonality was observed at ibrutinib response, with clonality remaining stable during sustained remission and falling back toward baseline at progression. Lymph node repertoires were not examined, and the timing of sampling was not matched between patients in sustained remission and those whose disease progressed. Baseline clonality exceeded that of age-matched healthy donors and correlated strongly with circulating CD8+ T-cell counts.

On a MiSeq, deep resolution sequencing aimed for a depth between 1 in 1 million and 1 in 200,000 T cells, with each clonotype covered roughly 10x on average. The immunoSEQ hsTCRB Kit was used to generate TCR beta libraries. Per the original workflow: Data were analyzed with ImmunoSEQ Data Assistant and ImmunoSEQ Analyzer, with V, D and J genes assigned per IMGT definitions. Clonality, which ranges from 0 to 1, was calculated by subtracting the normalized Shannon entropy of productive rearrangement frequencies from one. Only overrepresented clonotypes making up at least 0.05% of each patient's repertoire were included in the public clonotype analysis. About twelve repertoires from age-matched healthy donors, obtained from immuneACCESS, served as clonality controls. TCRdb retrieved this table from immuneACCESS and kept in-frame rearrangements only. Not all clones are present; in checked studies, unresolved V genes account for under half, and no reason is known for the remainder. The V and J calls and clone size come from that table; D and trimming were worked out from the DNA. The sample contains approximately 340,000 clones, about 64% of them found a single time. 6.3% of the sample is taken by the ten largest.

The germline V gene encodes CDR1 SQVTM and CDR2 ANQGSEA. Deletion took 2 bases off V and 0 bases off J, with a span of 13 bases between the germline ends. Including cysteine and phenylalanine, the CDR3 has 15 amino acids. Just the 45-base CDR3 DNA is kept, in frame starting at base 1. For TCR beta library preparation, about 2 micrograms of genomic DNA were isolated from cryopreserved PBMCs. Longitudinal blood samples from CLL patients on ibrutinib monotherapy were analyzed using high-throughput TCR beta sequencing. The patients took part in an open-label, single-center phase 2 trial of ibrutinib monotherapy. On this clone itself: This clone's antigen is unknown. Nothing much larger sits one base from this clone, and base qualities are not available.

The chain was built from TRBV29-1 and TRBJ1-1, with a tentative D gene TRBD1 over 5 matching bases. The TCR originated in a human donor with chronic lymphocytic leukemia. The sequencing used PBMCs, collected after 36 months of ibrutinib treatment. DNA sequence: TGCAGCGTTGAACCCCCACGGGGGATGAACACTGAAGCTTTCTTT. It translates as CSVEPPRGMNTEAFF.